This T cell receptor (beta chain) was retrieved from a study of identical twins (dated by TCRdb to 2015 to 2016). For context, the study as a whole: The study deep-sequenced TCR alpha and beta repertoires from monozygotic twins, unrelated adults of various ages and cord blood to test whether fetal clonotypes persist. To rule out contamination, the twin experiments were replicated at different times with different library preparation protocols.

Libraries were constructed by 5' RACE. The sequencing machine was an Illumina HiSeq 2000. A universal primer binding site was introduced by template switching, and a unique molecular identifier was present in the final cDNA, enabling accurate counting of TCR cDNA molecules. Specific primers in the conserved constant-segment region were used to synthesize first-strand cDNA for TCR alpha and beta chains. To control for contamination, every cDNA library was double barcoded, receiving both a SMART-Mk sample barcode and Illumina barcodes. TruSeq adapter sequences, together with Illumina sample barcodes, were added in two successive PCR steps. The Illumina HiSeq platform was used with custom primers to sequence TCR alpha and beta cDNA libraries. The published analysis was carried out like this. MiGEC was used to process raw reads and extract unique molecular identifiers, and MiXCR was used to find CDR3 positions. For each individual, recombination models were inferred using an EM algorithm with the repgenHMM and IGoR tools. The tcR package in R was used for shared clonotype analysis, with sharing normalized by the product of cloneset sizes. To study raw recombination free of thymic and clonal selection effects, out-of-frame nonproductive sequences were analyzed. TCRdb handled the public reads itself, with Q25 trimming in fastp and clone calling in MiXCR, and kept productive beta chains. For every CDR3 protein sequence, its rows merge into one entry that carries the most common genes and DNA. None of the V and J calls come from the authors' own analysis; TCRdb made them. The sample yields about 1.7 million distinct CDR3 sequences; about 32% were counted once. Together, the top ten hold around 0.3% of the sample.

There are 10 amino acids in the CDR3, from cysteine to phenylalanine inclusive. CDR3 DNA only is kept here, 30 bases in frame from base 1. Between the V and J ends, shortened by 4 bases and 15 bases respectively, the junction contains 10 bases. CDR1 and CDR2, looked up from the germline V gene (reference sequence), are MNHEY and SMNVEV. Results and caveats for the whole study, not just this receptor: Zero-insertion analyses could be partly confounded by invariant T cells such as MAIT and iNKT, though diverse VJ usage argued against such confounding for most clonotypes. Out-of-frame TCR alpha sequences shared between twins showed an excess of low generation-probability sequences compared with coincidental sharing between unrelated individuals. Because the same donors could not be followed over many years, conclusions were based on cross-sectional statistical analysis. Out-of-frame TCR alpha sharing in monozygotic twins was systematically underestimated by recombination models, whereas sharing between unrelated individuals was in agreement with the recombination models. Abundant cord blood beta clonotypes carried fewer insertions; young adult naive repertoires showed a weaker similar trend, while memory repertoires showed none. In beta out-of-frame sequences, excess twin sharing was weaker, because having fewer shared sequences lowered the signal-to-noise ratio.

Points on this clonotype: The antigen it recognizes is unknown. Base quality data are lacking; no much larger clone is found one base away.

Every donor was a healthy Caucasian. The sequenced material came from cord blood. The TCR sequence derives from a newborn girl in good health. The chain is made from TRBV27 and TRBJ2-4, with the D gene not clear enough to name. DNA sequence: TGTGCCAGCAGTTATGAGACCCGGTACTTC. This sequence encodes CASSYETRYF.